The entry that follows covers one TCR beta chain sequence. J lost 2 bases, V lost 6 bases, and 11 bases had no gene match. Germline loops: CDR1 MNHEY, CDR2 SMNVEV (reference sequence). The CDR3 spans 16 residues. These data are taken from a study of cytomegalovirus exposure and HLA in healthy donors. Primers for the PCR totalled 60 Vbeta and 13 Jbeta. Only in-frame clones appear in the TCRdb table, and some are missing; sequencing was by immunoSEQ multiplex PCR. The sample has about 120,000 clones, 60% to 85% seen once; the top ten hold over 1.5%. Material for sequencing was PBMCs. The TCR was taken from a young woman in good health and CMV-seronegative. The J gene is TRBJ2-5, the V gene TRBV27, with 8 nucleotides matching TRBD2. CDR3 nucleotides: TGTGCCAGCAGCACTACTGGGACTAGGACTCAAGAGACCCAGTACTTC. Translation gives CASSTTGTRTQETQYF.